This T cell receptor beta chain was profiled in a study of blood T cell repertoires in COVID-19. The wider study: Samples representing acute and convalescent COVID-19 were sourced from the United States, Italy and Spain. The analysed material was cDNA or gDNA that came from T cells, B-cell-depleted T cells, or PBMCs.

Looked up from germline, CDR1 is SQVTM and CDR2 is ANQGSEA. With V trimmed by 3 bases and J by 4 bases, 11 bases remained unmatched. The CDR3 totals 15 residues. Authors' analysis steps: For nucleated cells, counts were estimated from reference gene primer amplification. The repertoire was sequenced with immunoSEQ multiplex PCR; TCRdb's copy has only in-frame clones and lacks some. D and trimming were read from the DNA, whereas the V and J calls and clone size are those reported in that table. The sample lists more than 45,000 clones; less than 95% were seen once. The TCR sequence derives from a man between 65 and 85 years old with active COVID-19. The sample was peripheral blood. The chain joins TRBV29-1 to TRBJ2-7, with 8 bases aligning to TRBD1. CDR3 protein: CSVDRRGQGEYEQYF. Written as DNA, the CDR3 is TGCAGCGTTGACCGAAGAGGACAGGGAGAGTACGAGCAGTACTTC.